A single sample is the source of the 19 T cell receptor beta chains below, sequenced in a study of blood T cell repertoires in COVID-19. Clones were sequenced by immunoSEQ multiplex PCR, and TCRdb holds only the in-frame ones, with some missing. This table has about 270,000 clones, approximately 87% appearing once. The sequenced sample consisted of peripheral blood. The receptors stem from a woman in her 30s with COVID-19, enrolled during active disease.

J is TRBJ2-1 and V is TRBV27, with 8 bases matching TRBD1. The germline V gene encodes CDR1 MNHEY and CDR2 SMNVEV (reference sequence). With V trimmed by 4 bases and J by 3 bases, 8 bases remained unmatched. CDR3 length: 16 residues. CDR3 sequence reads: CASSSPGRGRYNEQFF. The CDR3 nucleotides read TGTGCCAGCAGTTCCCCGGGCAGGGGGCGCTACAATGAGCAGTTCTTC.

V usage is TRBV5-4 and J usage is TRBJ2-7; TRBD1 might be the D (5 bases). The V end lost 0 bases, the J end lost 3 bases, and 7 bases lay between the germline ends. This CDR3 has 13 amino acids. The germline V gene encodes CDR1 SGHNT and CDR2 YYREEE (reference sequence). The CDR3 coding sequence is TGTGCCAGCAGCTTGGGGGGCAACTACGAGCAGTACTTC. Translated: CASSLGGNYEQYF. The complete variable domain, with remaining parts taken from reference TRBV5-4 and TRBJ2-7, reads ETGVTQSPTHLIKTRGQQVTLRCSSQSGHNTVSWYQQALGQGPQFIFQYYREEENGRGNFPPRFSGLQFPNYSSELNVNALELDDSALYLCASSLGGNYEQYFGPGTRLTVT.

The table lists this clone with a count of one. V usage is TRBV5-6 and J usage is TRBJ1-1; D gene uncertain. V lost 3 bases and J lost 0, with 12 bases in between. From germline, CDR1 is SGHDT and CDR2 YYEEEE. The CDR3 extends over 15 amino acids. The DNA of the CDR3 is TGTGCCAGCAGCTCCCCAACAGAATTGAACACTGAAGCTTTCTTT. It yields the protein CASSSPTELNTEAFF.

The V and J genes are TRBV5-1 and TRBJ2-1, with 10 bases fitting TRBD2. This CDR3 contains 15 residues. The ends lost 7 bases at V and 4 bases at J; junction bases unmatched: 8. The V gene's germline CDR1 is SGHRS and CDR2 YFSETQ. For the CDR3, the DNA is TGCGCCAGCCTTAATATAGCGGGAGGTTACAATGAGCAGTTCTTC. As protein: CASLNIAGGYNEQFF.

The genes are TRBV19 and TRBJ2-1; possibly TRBD2 for D (6 bases). The CDR3 extends over 13 amino acids. Trimming took 5 bases from V and 4 from J, leaving 9 bases between them. Germline CDR1 LNHDA, CDR2 SQIVND (reference sequence). The CDR3 reads CASSPGEYNEQFF. The DNA for the CDR3 is TGTGCCAGTAGTCCGGGGGAATACAATGAGCAGTTCTTC. The full variable domain, rest sourced from reference TRBV19 and TRBJ2-1, is DGGITQSPKYLFRKEGQNVTLSCEQNLNHDAMYWYRQDPGQGLRLIYYSQIVNDFQKGDIAEGYSVSREKKESFPLTVTSAQKNPTAFYLCASSPGEYNEQFFGPGTRLTVL.

The chain employs TRBV6-5 and TRBJ1-5, with unresolved D. V was clipped by 6 bases and J by 2 bases, with 11 bases between them. The CDR3 is made up of 14 amino acids. Germline CDR1 MNHEY, CDR2 SVGAGI. CDR3 in DNA: TGTGCCAGCAGCCGCGGGGTGGGCAATCAGCCCCAGCATTTT. Protein product: CASSRGVGNQPQHF.

The chain recombines TRBV5-1 with TRBJ2-7; D is perhaps TRBD2 (5 bases). The CDR3 has 15 residues. V dropped 0 bases and J dropped 2 bases, with 12 bases sitting between them. CDR1 and CDR2 (germline): SGHRS, YFSETQ. DNA for the CDR3: TGCGCCAGCAGCTTGGGGCGGGCCTCCCCCTACGAGCAGTACTTC. Translation gives CASSLGRASPYEQYF.

V gene TRBV19 combines with J gene TRBJ1-1, with TRBD1 matching 8 bases. The germline gives CDR1 LNHDA, CDR2 SQIVND (reference sequence). The CDR3 has 12 residues. Trimming at V came to 7 bases and at J to 6 bases, leaving 4 bases not matched to a gene. This CDR3 reads CASIGTGPEAFF. Here the CDR3 DNA reads TGTGCCAGTATAGGGACAGGCCCTGAAGCTTTCTTT.

The chain links TRBV7-9 to TRBJ2-4; weak D call: TRBD2 (5 bases). The CDR3 runs 15 residues. V was cut by 5 bases and J by 1 base, with 12 bases left in between. CDR1 and CDR2 from the germline V gene are SEHNR and FQNEAQ (reference sequence). This CDR3 is CASSPPGSAKNIQYF. Written as DNA, the CDR3 is TGTGCCAGCAGCCCTCCGGGGAGTGCCAAAAACATTCAGTACTTC.

J is TRBJ2-7 and V is TRBV4-1, with a weak D call TRBD2 (5 bases). The length of the CDR3 is 16 residues. V gave up 1 base and J gave up 0 bases, with 13 bases separating them. In germline, CDR1 is MGHRA, CDR2 YSYEKL. CDR3 bases: TGCGCCAGCAGCCAAGTGTTTGAGGGCTACTCCTACGAGCAGTACTTC. It is translated as CASSQVFEGYSYEQYF.

The chain joins TRBV29-1 to TRBJ1-2; possible D gene TRBD1, 6 bases. Germline CDR1 is SQVTM and CDR2 is ANQGSEA. This CDR3 has 14 amino acids. The V end lost 0 bases, the J end lost 4 bases, and 12 bases lay between the germline ends. The CDR3 sequence is CSVEDQQGIYGYTF. The CDR3 bases are TGCAGCGTTGAAGACCAACAGGGAATCTATGGCTACACCTTC.

The V call is TRBV28, the J call TRBJ2-7; the match to TRBD2 covers 11 bases. The germline V gene has CDR1 MDHEN and CDR2 SYDVKM. The CDR3 spans 16 residues. V gave up 3 bases and J gave up 3 bases; unmatched junction bases: 7. CDR3 in DNA: TGTGCCAGCAGTTTTAGGGCTACTAGCGGGGGCTACGAGCAGTACTTC. Translating gives CASSFRATSGGYEQYF.

The V call is TRBV6-5, the J call TRBJ2-7; D unclear. V was cut by 3 bases and J by 9 bases, with 9 bases left in between. CDR1 is MNHEY and CDR2 is SVGAGI in the germline V gene. The CDR3 covers 11 residues. CDR3 DNA sequence: TGTGCCAGCAGTTATCCCCCGGTGCAGTACTTC. Protein: CASSYPPVQYF.

The gene calls are TRBV5-6 and TRBJ2-4; D is uncertain. Germline V gene data show CDR1 as SGHDT and CDR2 as YYEEEE. With 2 bases removed from V and 5 bases from J, the gap between germline ends came to 11 bases. The CDR3 length is 14 residues. In DNA form, the CDR3 reads TGTGCCAGCAGCTTCCCGACAAACCAAAACATTCAGTACTTC. Its translation is CASSFPTNQNIQYF. The variable domain in full, with the rest retrieved from reference TRBV5-6 and TRBJ2-4, is DAGVTQSPTHLIKTRGQQVTLRCSPKSGHDTVSWYQQALGQGPQFIFQYYEEEERQRGNFPDRFSGHQFPNYSSELNVNALLLGDSALYLCASSFPTNQNIQYFGAGTRLSVL.

The rearrangement links TRBV5-4 to TRBJ1-1; D unresolved. V was trimmed by 3 bases and J by 1 base, leaving 10 bases between them. The CDR3 runs to 14 residues. Looked up from germline, CDR1 is SGHNT and CDR2 is YYREEE (reference sequence). Here the CDR3 DNA reads TGTGCCAGCAGCTCGCCCCGGGGGAACACTGAAGCTTTCTTT. The encoded protein is CASSSPRGNTEAFF.

This rearrangement joins TRBV28 to TRBJ2-3, with D hard to call. From germline, CDR1 is MDHEN and CDR2 SYDVKM. Between the trimmed V and J ends, which lost 1 base and 1 base, there was a span of 9 bases. The CDR3 spans 15 residues. The CDR3 DNA sequence: TGTGCCAGCAGTTTATCTTTGGGCCGCACAGATACGCAGTATTTT. Encoded protein: CASSLSLGRTDTQYF.

This clone was counted only a few times. The gene calls are TRBV5-6 and TRBJ2-3, with D perhaps matching TRBD1 (5 bases). Germline V gene data show CDR1 as SGHDT and CDR2 as YYEEEE. CDR3 length equals 16 residues. The ends were cut back, 4 bases at V and 7 bases at J, with 22 bases in the middle. The CDR3 DNA reads as TGTGCCAGCAGCCGAAGGTTAGGGGTTTTACATAATACGCAGTATTTT. Its protein is CASSRRLGVLHNTQYF.

The genes are TRBV5-4 and TRBJ2-5; D remains ambiguous. The CDR3 length is 14 residues. CDR1 SGHNT and CDR2 YYREEE come from the germline V gene (reference sequence). V lost 2 bases and J lost 2, with 10 bases in between. CDR3 in DNA: TGTGCCAGCAGCTTTCAGGTTGAGCAAGAGACCCAGTACTTC. It translates to CASSFQVEQETQYF.

This sequence joins TRBV11-2 and TRBJ1-2, with a weak D call TRBD1 (6 bases). From germline, CDR1 is SGHAT and CDR2 FQNNGV. The CDR3 runs to 12 residues. Deletions cut 2 bases from V and 6 bases from J, with 7 bases between. For the CDR3, the DNA is TGTGCCAGCAGCTTACCAGGGGATGGCTACACCTTC. Amino acid sequence: CASSLPGDGYTF.